Below are 26 T cell receptor beta chains sequenced from a single sample in a study of blood T cell repertoires in COVID-19 (dated by TCRdb to 2018 to 2020). The library was built by means of the immunoSEQ multiplex PCR assay. The clones in this table, taken by TCRdb from immuneACCESS, are in-frame only. Not every clone is retained; where verified, under half of the shortfall comes from an unresolved V gene, and the cause of the rest is unknown. In this sample the table shows about 170,000 clones, roughly 82% of which occur a single time. The ten biggest clones cover roughly 6.4% of the sample. The material sequenced was peripheral blood. Receptors originate from a woman aged 40 to 50 with COVID-19, enrolled during active disease.

V and J are TRBV30 and TRBJ2-7; no clear D gene. The V gene lost 8 bases and the J gene lost 4 bases, with 12 bases spanning the gap. CDR3 length equals 11 residues. The germline CDR1 and CDR2 sequences are GTSNPN and SVGIG (reference sequence). CDR3 nucleotide sequence: TGTGCCCTAAATACCCGATACGAGCAGTACTTC. It encodes CALNTRYEQYF.

The chain uses TRBV2 and TRBJ1-2, with D hard to call. Germline V CDR1 and CDR2: SNHLY, FYNNEI. The germline V and J ends were trimmed by 4 bases and 7 bases, with 13 bases remaining between them. The CDR3 runs to 13 residues. CDR3 loop: CASSAAGFRGYTF. DNA for the CDR3: TGTGCCAGCAGTGCCGCAGGCTTCCGTGGCTACACCTTC.

V is TRBV7-2 and J is TRBJ2-7; TRBD1 matches at 9 bases. J was trimmed by 6 bases and V by 5 bases; bases with no gene match: 11. Germline assignment: CDR1 SGHTA and CDR2 FQGNSA. The length of the CDR3 is 15 residues. In nucleotides, the CDR3 is TGTGCCAGCAGCGCAAACCCCGGGACAGGGATCGAGCAGTACTTC. Protein: CASSANPGTGIEQYF.

V gene TRBV14 combines with J gene TRBJ2-7; D gene uncertain. Germline V gene data show CDR1 as SGHDN and CDR2 as FVKESK. V lost 1 base and J 3 bases, leaving 10 bases between the germline ends. The CDR3 loop spans 14 amino acids. The CDR3: CASSQAGGYYEQYF. In nucleotides, the CDR3 is TGTGCCAGCAGCCAAGCTGGCGGTTACTACGAGCAGTACTTC.

This clone was recorded once. The rearrangement joins TRBV30 to TRBJ2-7; 7 nucleotides align to TRBD1. The V gene's germline CDR1 is GTSNPN and CDR2 SVGIG (reference sequence). The CDR3 contains 13 residues. The trim removed 3 bases at V and 3 bases at J, leaving 5 bases unmatched. The CDR3: CAWRRDSNYEQYF. The CDR3 DNA sequence: TGTGCCTGGAGACGGGACAGCAACTACGAGCAGTACTTC.

CDR3 nucleotide sequence: TGTGCCAGCAGCAAAAGACGACTAGCGGGAGGACTCACAGATACGCAGTATTTT. It encodes CASSKRRLAGGLTDTQYF. The chain uses TRBV7-9 and TRBJ2-3; 13 bases are shared with TRBD2. Germline loops: CDR1 SEHNR, CDR2 FQNEAQ (reference sequence). V was clipped by 5 bases and J by 2 bases; unmatched bases: 10. There are 18 residues in the CDR3.

About this clone itself: Sequence at one end of the junction differs from germline and may be a read error. The chain links TRBV2 to TRBJ1-5; unclear D gene. Germline V gives CDR1 SNHLY, CDR2 FYNNEI. This CDR3 contains 12 residues. The CDR3: CASSPVSQAQHF. CDR3 DNA: TGTGCCAGCAGTCCGGTGAGTCAGGCCCAGCATTTT.

The CDR3 region is CASSLSTYNEQFF. The CDR3 nucleotides read TGTGCCAGCAGTTTATCTACCTACAATGAGCAGTTCTTC. The chain recombines TRBV27 with TRBJ2-1; D ambiguous. The V gene's germline CDR1 is MNHEY and CDR2 SMNVEV (reference sequence). The V and J ends lost 0 bases and 2 bases respectively, with 2 bases between them. This CDR3 spans 13 amino acids.

The J gene is TRBJ2-5, the V gene TRBV6-5; the match to TRBD2 covers 9 bases. Germline trimming cut 2 bases from V and 6 bases from J; bases unmatched to any gene: 10. Germline-derived CDR1 and CDR2 are MNHEY and SVGAGI. The CDR3 runs to 16 residues. CDR3 nucleotides: TGTGCCAGCAGTTACGGGGCGGGAGGGCCGACGAAGACCCAGTACTTC. Its translation is CASSYGAGGPTKTQYF.

V usage is TRBV28 and J usage is TRBJ1-3; no clear D. This CDR3 is built from 21 residues. Trimming stripped 6 bases from V and 2 bases from J, with 32 bases between. The germline V gene encodes CDR1 MDHEN and CDR2 SYDVKM. The CDR3 is CASRQPSWKQIRIIPGNTIYF. The CDR3 DNA reads TGTGCCAGCAGGCAACCCTCCTGGAAACAGATACGGATAATACCTGGAAACACCATATATTTT.

This chain connects TRBV6-5 to TRBJ1-4; D ambiguous. The CDR3 contains 14 residues. The V gene's germline CDR1 is MNHEY and CDR2 SVGAGI. Between the trimmed V and J ends, which lost 8 bases and 0 bases, there was a span of 10 bases. The CDR3 DNA reads TGTGCCAGCGGGCGTGTGGCAACTAATGAAAAACTGTTTTTT. This translates into CASGRVATNEKLFF.

CDR3 in DNA: TGTGCCAGCAGTGATCCTCCTGAACTAGCGCGGGTAGGGTCAGGGGAGCTGTTTTTT. Translated: CASSDPPELARVGSGELFF. J is TRBJ2-2 and V is TRBV6-1; 7 bases are shared with TRBD2. The CDR3 runs 19 residues. Trimming took 3 bases from V and 8 from J; bases not matched to a gene: 21. Germline V gene sequence: CDR1 MNHNS, CDR2 SASEGT.

The chain carries TRBV10-2 and TRBJ1-5, with 8 bases fitting TRBD1. CDR3 length: 12 residues. The germline gives CDR1 WSHSY, CDR2 SAAADI. V shed 8 bases, J shed 5 bases, and the junction held 2 bases outside the gene matches. CDR3 protein: CASGQGDQPQHF. The CDR3 DNA reads TGCGCCAGCGGACAGGGCGATCAGCCCCAGCATTTT.

The V and J genes are TRBV5-6 and TRBJ2-3; no clear D gene. The V gene's germline CDR1 is SGHDT and CDR2 YYEEEE. CDR3 length: 16 residues. Between the trimmed V and J ends, which lost 4 bases and 0 bases, there was a span of 15 bases. The CDR3 region has the DNA TGTGCCAGCAGCCGTACTGCCGGGTGGAGCACAGATACGCAGTATTTT. Its translation: CASSRTAGWSTDTQYF.

The rearrangement joins TRBV6-5 to TRBJ2-3; D possibly corresponds to TRBD1 (6 bases). V was trimmed by 6 bases and J by 0 bases, leaving 10 bases between them. The CDR3 is 14 residues long. The V gene's germline CDR1 is MNHEY and CDR2 SVGAGI. In nucleotides, the CDR3 is TGTGCCAGCAGCAACAGGGCCAGCACAGATACGCAGTATTTT. Amino acids: CASSNRASTDTQYF.

The V gene is TRBV4-2, the J gene TRBJ2-1, with TRBD2 as a possible D gene (5 bases). Trimming removed 2 bases at V and 4 bases at J, with 15 bases between. The CDR3 sequence is 16 residues long. CDR1 is LGHNA, CDR2 YNFKEQ, per germline. CDR3 region: CASSQTTSLPYNEQFF. DNA of the CDR3: TGTGCCAGCAGCCAAACAACTAGTCTCCCTTACAATGAGCAGTTCTTC.

This clone turned up a few times. The chain couples TRBV7-6 to TRBJ2-1, with 8 bases identical to TRBD1. CDR3 size: 19 residues. Looked up from germline, CDR1 is SGHVS and CDR2 is FNYEAQ. V dropped 3 bases and J dropped 4; count of bases not matched to a gene: 17. CDR3 coding DNA: TGTGCCAGCAGCTTTGCCCCCGGGACAGGCCAAACGGCGTACAATGAGCAGTTCTTC. It encodes CASSFAPGTGQTAYNEQFF.

The rearrangement uses TRBV7-2 and TRBJ1-2; the match to TRBD1 covers 11 bases. CDR1 SGHTA and CDR2 FQGNSA come from the germline V gene. The CDR3 length is 16 residues. The V and J ends lost 0 bases and 6 bases, in that order; junction bases with no gene match: 6. CDR3: CASSLAIGQGADGYTF. CDR3 bases: TGTGCCAGCAGCTTAGCAATAGGACAGGGGGCTGATGGCTACACCTTC.

There are a few counts of this clone. J is TRBJ2-5 and V is TRBV29-1; 10 bases are shared with TRBD2. Trimming took 6 bases from V and 6 from J; bases not matched to a gene: 10. This CDR3 region has 14 residues. From germline, CDR1 is SQVTM and CDR2 ANQGSEA. Written as DNA, the CDR3 is TGCAGCGTACGAGCGGGGGGGGTGAGAAAGACCCAGTACTTC. It encodes CSVRAGGVRKTQYF. Full variable domain (rest looked up from reference TRBV29-1 and TRBJ2-5): SAVISQKPSRDICQRGTSLTIQCQVDSQVTMMFWYRQQPGQSLTLIATANQGSEATYESGFVIDKFPISRPNLTFSTLTVSNMSPEDSSIYLCSVRAGGVRKTQYFGPGTRLLVL.

CDR3 residues: CASRGRGDTQYF. CDR3 nucleotides: TGTGCCAGCAGGGGGAGGGGAGATACGCAGTATTTT. The chain couples TRBV2 to TRBJ2-3; 7 bases fit TRBD2. V gave up 6 bases and J gave up 5 bases; unmatched junction bases: 2. The length of the CDR3 is 12 residues. From germline, CDR1 is SNHLY and CDR2 FYNNEI.

This chain uses TRBV6-5 with TRBJ2-3; tentatively, D is TRBD2 (5 bases). Deletions cut 0 bases from V and 3 bases from J, with 10 bases between. The CDR3 is made up of 15 amino acids. Germline loops: CDR1 MNHEY, CDR2 SVGAGI. CDR3 DNA: TGTGCCAGCAGTTACTCGGGAGTTGGGACAGATACGCAGTATTTT. Amino acid sequence: CASSYSGVGTDTQYF.

The chain couples TRBV6-5 to TRBJ1-1; the D is unclear. The ends were cut back, 2 bases at V and 1 base at J, with 8 bases in the middle. This CDR3 is built from 14 residues. CDR1 is MNHEY and CDR2 is SVGAGI in the germline V gene. CDR3 bases: TGTGCCAGCAGTTACATCCCGGGGAACACTGAAGCTTTCTTT. Translating gives CASSYIPGNTEAFF.

The V and J genes are TRBV11-2 and TRBJ2-7; no clear D gene. V was cut by 0 bases and J by 3 bases, with 12 bases left in between. The CDR3 runs to 15 residues. CDR1 SGHAT and CDR2 FQNNGV come from the germline V gene. The CDR3 coding sequence is TGTGCCAGCAGCTTAGATCCCCTCTCCCTCTACGAGCAGTACTTC. Amino acid sequence: CASSLDPLSLYEQYF.

For the CDR3, the DNA is TGTGCCTGGAGTTGGGCGGGAGCTCTCCGGGACACCATATATTTT. Its protein is CAWSWAGALRDTIYF. The chain combines TRBV30 with TRBJ1-3, with D unclear. Trimming left V 2 bases short and J 8 bases short, with 19 bases between. The germline gives CDR1 GTSNPN, CDR2 SVGIG (reference sequence). CDR3 size: 15 residues. Based on the CDR3 plus reference TRBV30 and TRBJ1-3, the full variable domain is SQTIHQWPATLVQPVGSPLSLECTVEGTSNPNLYWYRQAAGRGLQLLFYSVGIGQISSEVPQNLSASRPQDRQFILSSKKLLLSDSGFYLCAWSWAGALRDTIYFGEGSWLTVV.

The table lists this clone with a count of one. The chain uses TRBV6-2 or TRBV6-3 and TRBJ2-1; TRBD2 matches at 11 bases. The trim removed 4 bases at V and 7 bases at J, leaving 6 bases unmatched. This CDR3 contains 15 residues. CDR1 and CDR2 (germline): MNHEY, SVGEGT. DNA for the CDR3: TGTGCCAGCAGTTTTAGCGGGGGGGCCAGGAATGAGCAGTTCTTC. Its protein is CASSFSGGARNEQFF.

The chain employs TRBV7-2 and TRBJ1-5; D may be TRBD1 (5 bases). The length of the CDR3 is 15 residues. In germline, CDR1 is SGHTA, CDR2 FQGNSA. The germline V and J ends were trimmed by 1 base and 0 bases, with 7 bases remaining between them. CDR3 sequence: CASSLGGGSNQPQHF. The CDR3 DNA sequence: TGTGCCAGCAGCTTAGGCGGGGGTAGCAATCAGCCCCAGCATTTT.